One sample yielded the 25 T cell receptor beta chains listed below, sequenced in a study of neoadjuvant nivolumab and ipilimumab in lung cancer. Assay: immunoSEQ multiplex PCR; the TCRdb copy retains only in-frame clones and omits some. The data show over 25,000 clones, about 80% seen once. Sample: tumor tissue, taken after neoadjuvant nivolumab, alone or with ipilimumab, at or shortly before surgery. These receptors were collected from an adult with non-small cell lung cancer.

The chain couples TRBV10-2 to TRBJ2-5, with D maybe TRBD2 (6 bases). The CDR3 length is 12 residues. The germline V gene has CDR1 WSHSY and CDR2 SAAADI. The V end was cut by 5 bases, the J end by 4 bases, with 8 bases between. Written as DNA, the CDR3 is TGCGCCAGCAGTCCCGGGGGAGAGACCCAGTACTTC. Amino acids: CASSPGGETQYF.

The DNA of the CDR3 is TGTGCCAGCAGCTTGGCCGGGACAGCGAGGGAGACCCAGTACTTC. Translation: CASSLAGTARETQYF. This chain joins TRBV5-8 and TRBJ2-5, with 7 nucleotides matching TRBD1. The ends lost 0 bases at V and 5 bases at J; junction bases unmatched: 7. The germline CDR1 and CDR2 sequences are SGHTS and YDEGEE. The CDR3 totals 15 residues.

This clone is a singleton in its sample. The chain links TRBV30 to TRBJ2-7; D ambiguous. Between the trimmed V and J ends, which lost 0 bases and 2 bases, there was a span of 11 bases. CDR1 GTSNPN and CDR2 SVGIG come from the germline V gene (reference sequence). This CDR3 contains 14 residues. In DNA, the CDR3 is TGTGCCTGGAGTGTAGTAGGGCAACCCTACGAGCAGTACTTC. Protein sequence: CAWSVVGQPYEQYF.

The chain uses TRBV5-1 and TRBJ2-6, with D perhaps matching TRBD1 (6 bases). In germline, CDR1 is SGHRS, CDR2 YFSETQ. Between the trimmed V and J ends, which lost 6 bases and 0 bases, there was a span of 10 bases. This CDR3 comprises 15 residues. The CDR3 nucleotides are TGCGCCAGCACAATGGGGGCCTCTGGGGCCAACGTCCTGACTTTC. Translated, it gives CASTMGASGANVLTF.

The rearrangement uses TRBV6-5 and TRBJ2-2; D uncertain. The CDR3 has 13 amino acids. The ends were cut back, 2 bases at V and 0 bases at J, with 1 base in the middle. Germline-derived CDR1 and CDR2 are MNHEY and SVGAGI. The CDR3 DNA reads TGTGCCAGCAGTTACGCGAACACCGGGGAGCTGTTTTTT. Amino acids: CASSYANTGELFF.

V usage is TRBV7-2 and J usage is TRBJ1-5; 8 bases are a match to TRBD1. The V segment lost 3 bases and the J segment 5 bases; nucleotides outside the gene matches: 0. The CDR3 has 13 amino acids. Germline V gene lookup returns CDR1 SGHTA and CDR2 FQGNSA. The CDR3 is CASSLGQDQPQHF. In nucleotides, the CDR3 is TGTGCCAGCAGCTTGGGACAGGATCAGCCCCAGCATTTT.

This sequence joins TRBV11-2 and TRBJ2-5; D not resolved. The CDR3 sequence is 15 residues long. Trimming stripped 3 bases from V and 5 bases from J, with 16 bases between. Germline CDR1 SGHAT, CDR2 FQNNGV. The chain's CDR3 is CASSFQGTTAETQYF. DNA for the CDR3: TGTGCCAGCAGCTTTCAAGGAACTACGGCGGAGACCCAGTACTTC. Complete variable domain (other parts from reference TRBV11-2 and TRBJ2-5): EAGVAQSPRYKIIEKRQSVAFWCNPISGHATLYWYQQILGQGPKLLIQFQNNGVVDDSQLPKDRFSAERLKGVDSTLKIQPAKLEDSAVYLCASSFQGTTAETQYFGPGTRLLVL.

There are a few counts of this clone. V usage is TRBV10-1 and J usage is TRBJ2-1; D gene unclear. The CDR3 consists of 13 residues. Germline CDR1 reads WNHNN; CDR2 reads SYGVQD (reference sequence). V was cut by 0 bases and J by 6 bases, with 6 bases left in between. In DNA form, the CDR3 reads TGCGCCAGCAGTGAGTCGTCGGGCAATGAGCAGTTCTTC. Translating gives CASSESSGNEQFF.

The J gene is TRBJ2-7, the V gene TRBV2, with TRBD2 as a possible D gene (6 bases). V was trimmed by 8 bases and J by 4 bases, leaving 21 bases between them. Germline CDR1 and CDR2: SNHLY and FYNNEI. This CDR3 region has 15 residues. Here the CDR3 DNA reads TGTGCCAGCCGGAGGTCCTGGGGAGGAGTATACGAGCAGTACTTC. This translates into CASRRSWGGVYEQYF.

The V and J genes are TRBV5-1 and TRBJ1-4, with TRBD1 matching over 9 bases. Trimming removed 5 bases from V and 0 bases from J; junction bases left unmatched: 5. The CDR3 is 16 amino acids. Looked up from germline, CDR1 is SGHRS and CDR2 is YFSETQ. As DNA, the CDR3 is TGCGCCAGCAGGATTACAGGGGGCTCAACTAATGAAAAACTGTTTTTT. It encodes CASRITGGSTNEKLFF. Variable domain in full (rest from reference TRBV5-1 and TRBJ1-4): KAGVTQTPRYLIKTRGQQVTLSCSPISGHRSVSWYQQTPGQGLQFLFEYFSETQRNKGNFPGRFSGRQFSNSRSEMNVSTLELGDSALYLCASRITGGSTNEKLFFGSGTQLSVL.

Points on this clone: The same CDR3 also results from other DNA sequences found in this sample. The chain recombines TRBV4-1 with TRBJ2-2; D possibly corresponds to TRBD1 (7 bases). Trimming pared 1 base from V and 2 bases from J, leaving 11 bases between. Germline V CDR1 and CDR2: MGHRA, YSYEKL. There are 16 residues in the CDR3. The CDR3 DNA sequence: TGCGCCAGCAGCCAAGGGCAGGGGGGAAACACCGGGGAGCTGTTTTTT. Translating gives CASSQGQGGNTGELFF.

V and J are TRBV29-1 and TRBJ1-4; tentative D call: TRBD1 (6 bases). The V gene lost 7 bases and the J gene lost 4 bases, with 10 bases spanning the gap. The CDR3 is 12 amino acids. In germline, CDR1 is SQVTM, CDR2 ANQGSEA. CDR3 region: CSATGNNEKLFF. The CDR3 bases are TGCAGCGCAACAGGGAATAATGAAAAACTGTTTTTT.

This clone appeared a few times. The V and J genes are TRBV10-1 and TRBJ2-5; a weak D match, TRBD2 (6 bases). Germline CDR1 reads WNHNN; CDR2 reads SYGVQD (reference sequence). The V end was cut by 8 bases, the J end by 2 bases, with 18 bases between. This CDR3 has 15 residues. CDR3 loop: CASPWGRRGQETQYF. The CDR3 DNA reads TGCGCCAGCCCCTGGGGGAGGAGGGGACAAGAGACCCAGTACTTC.

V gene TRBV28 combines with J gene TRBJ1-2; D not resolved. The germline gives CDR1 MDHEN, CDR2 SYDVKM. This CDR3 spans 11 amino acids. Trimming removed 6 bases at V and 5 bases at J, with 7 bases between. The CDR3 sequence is CASRRVYGYTF. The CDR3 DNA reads TGTGCCAGCAGGCGGGTTTATGGCTACACCTTC.

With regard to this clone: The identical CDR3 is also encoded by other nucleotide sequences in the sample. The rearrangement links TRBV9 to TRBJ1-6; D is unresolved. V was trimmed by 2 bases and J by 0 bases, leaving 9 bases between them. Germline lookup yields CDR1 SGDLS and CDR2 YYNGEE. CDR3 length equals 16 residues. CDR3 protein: CASSVGASSYNSPLHF. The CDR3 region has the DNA TGTGCCAGCAGCGTCGGAGCTAGCTCCTATAATTCACCCCTCCACTTT. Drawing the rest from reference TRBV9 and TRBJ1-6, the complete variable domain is DSGVTQTPKHLITATGQRVTLRCSPRSGDLSVYWYQQSLDQGLQFLIQYYNGEERAKGNILERFSAQQFPDLHSELNLSSLELGDSALYFCASSVGASSYNSPLHFGNGTRLTVT.

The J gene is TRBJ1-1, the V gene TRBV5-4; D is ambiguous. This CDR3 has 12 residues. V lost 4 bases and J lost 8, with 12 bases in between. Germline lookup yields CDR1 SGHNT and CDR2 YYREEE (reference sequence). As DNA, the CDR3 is TGTGCCAGCAGCACTGCTGGGGAGGAAGCTTTCTTT. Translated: CASSTAGEEAFF.

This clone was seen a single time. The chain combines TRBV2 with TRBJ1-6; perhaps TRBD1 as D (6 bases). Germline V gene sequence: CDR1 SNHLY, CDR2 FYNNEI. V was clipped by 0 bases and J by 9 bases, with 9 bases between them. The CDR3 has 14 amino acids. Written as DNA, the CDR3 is TGTGCCAGCAGTGAAGCTGGGACACGTTCACCCCTCCACTTT. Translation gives CASSEAGTRSPLHF.

The CDR3 sequence: CASDEGSTDTQYF. CDR3 DNA sequence: TGTGCCTCCGACGAGGGAAGCACAGATACGCAGTATTTT. The chain has TRBV2 and TRBJ2-3; weak D call: TRBD2 (5 bases). The CDR3 is made up of 13 amino acids. V lost 11 bases, J lost 0 bases, and 12 bases lay in between. Germline values: CDR1 SNHLY, CDR2 FYNNEI.

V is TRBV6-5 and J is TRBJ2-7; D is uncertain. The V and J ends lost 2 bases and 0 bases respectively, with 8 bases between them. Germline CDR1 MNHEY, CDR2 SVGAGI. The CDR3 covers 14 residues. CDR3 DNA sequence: TGTGCCAGCAGTTACGCCGCAGACTCCTACGAGCAGTACTTC. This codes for CASSYAADSYEQYF.

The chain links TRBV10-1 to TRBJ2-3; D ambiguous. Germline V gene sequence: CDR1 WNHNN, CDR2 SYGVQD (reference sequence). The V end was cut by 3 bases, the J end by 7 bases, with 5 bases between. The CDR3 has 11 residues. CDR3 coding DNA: TGCGCCAGCAGTGACCAGTATACGCAGTATTTT. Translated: CASSDQYTQYF.

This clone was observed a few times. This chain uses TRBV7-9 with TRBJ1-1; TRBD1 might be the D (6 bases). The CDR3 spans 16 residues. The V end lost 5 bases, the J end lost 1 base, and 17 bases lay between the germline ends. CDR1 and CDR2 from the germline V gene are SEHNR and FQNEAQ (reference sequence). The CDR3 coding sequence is TGTGCCAGCAGCCTACGGGACATTGAGGGGAACACTGAAGCTTTCTTT. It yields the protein CASSLRDIEGNTEAFF.

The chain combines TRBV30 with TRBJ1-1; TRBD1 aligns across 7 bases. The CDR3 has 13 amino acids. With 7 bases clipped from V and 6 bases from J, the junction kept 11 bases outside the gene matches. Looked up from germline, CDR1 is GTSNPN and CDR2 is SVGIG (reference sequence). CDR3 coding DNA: TGTGCCTACACTATTGCAGGGGGTCCTGAAGCTTTCTTT. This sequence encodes CAYTIAGGPEAFF.

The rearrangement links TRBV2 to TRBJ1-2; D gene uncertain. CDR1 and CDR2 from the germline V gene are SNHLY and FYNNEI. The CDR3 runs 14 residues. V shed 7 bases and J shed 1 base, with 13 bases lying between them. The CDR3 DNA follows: TGTGCCAGCACCGTGGACGTTTTTAACTATGGCTACACCTTC. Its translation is CASTVDVFNYGYTF.

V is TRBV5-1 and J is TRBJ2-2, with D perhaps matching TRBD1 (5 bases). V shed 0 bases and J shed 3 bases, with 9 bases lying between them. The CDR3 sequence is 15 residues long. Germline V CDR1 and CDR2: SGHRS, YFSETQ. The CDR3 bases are TGCGCCAGCAGCTTGGTGGGGCCGGACACCGGGGAGCTGTTTTTT. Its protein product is CASSLVGPDTGELFF.

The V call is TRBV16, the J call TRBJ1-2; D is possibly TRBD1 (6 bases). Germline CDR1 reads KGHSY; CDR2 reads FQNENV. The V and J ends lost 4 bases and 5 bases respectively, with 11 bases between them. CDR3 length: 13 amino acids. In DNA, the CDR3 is TGTGCCAGCAGCCCCGGGACACAGTATGGCTACACCTTC. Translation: CASSPGTQYGYTF.